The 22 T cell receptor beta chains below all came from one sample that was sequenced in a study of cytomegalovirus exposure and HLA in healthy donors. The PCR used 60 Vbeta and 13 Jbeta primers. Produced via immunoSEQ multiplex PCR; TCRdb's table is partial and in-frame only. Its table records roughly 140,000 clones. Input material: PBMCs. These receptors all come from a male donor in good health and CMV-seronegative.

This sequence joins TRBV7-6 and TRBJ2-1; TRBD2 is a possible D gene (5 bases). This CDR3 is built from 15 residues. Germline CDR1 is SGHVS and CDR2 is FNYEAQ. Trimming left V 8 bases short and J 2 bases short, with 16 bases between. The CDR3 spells CASAAPWETYNEQFF. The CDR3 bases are TGTGCCAGCGCCGCCCCGTGGGAGACCTACAATGAGCAGTTCTTC.

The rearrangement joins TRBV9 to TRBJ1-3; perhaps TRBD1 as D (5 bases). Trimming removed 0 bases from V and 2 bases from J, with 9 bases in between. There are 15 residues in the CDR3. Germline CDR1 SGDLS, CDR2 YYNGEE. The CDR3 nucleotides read TGTGCCAGCAGCGTAGCAGGGTTGGCTGGAAACACCATATATTTT. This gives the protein CASSVAGLAGNTIYF.

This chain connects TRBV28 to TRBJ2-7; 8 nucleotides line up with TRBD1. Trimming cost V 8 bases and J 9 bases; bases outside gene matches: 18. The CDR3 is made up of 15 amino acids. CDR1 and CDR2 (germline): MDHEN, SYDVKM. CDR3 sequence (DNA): TGTGCCAGCCGTCCGACAGGGGTGGCTATTGAGTCGCAGTACTTC. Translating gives CASRPTGVAIESQYF.

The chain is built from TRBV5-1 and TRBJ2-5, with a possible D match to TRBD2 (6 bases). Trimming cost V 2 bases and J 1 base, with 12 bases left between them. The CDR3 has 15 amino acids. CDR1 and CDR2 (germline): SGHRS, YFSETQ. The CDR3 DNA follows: TGCGCCAGCAGCTTCCAAACTAGCTTCCAAGAGACCCAGTACTTC. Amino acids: CASSFQTSFQETQYF.

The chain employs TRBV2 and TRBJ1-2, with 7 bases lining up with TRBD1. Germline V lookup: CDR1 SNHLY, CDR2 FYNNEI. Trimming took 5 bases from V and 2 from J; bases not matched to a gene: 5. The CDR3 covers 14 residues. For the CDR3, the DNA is TGTGCCAGCAGTCGAAGGGGGCTCAACTATGGCTACACCTTC. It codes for CASSRRGLNYGYTF.

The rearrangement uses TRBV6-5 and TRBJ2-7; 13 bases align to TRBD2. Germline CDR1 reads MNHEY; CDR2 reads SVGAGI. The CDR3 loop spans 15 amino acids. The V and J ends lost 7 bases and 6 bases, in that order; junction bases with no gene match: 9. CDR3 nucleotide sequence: TGTGCCAGCACCAGACTAGCGGGAGGAGGGGGCGAGCAGTACTTC. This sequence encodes CASTRLAGGGGEQYF.

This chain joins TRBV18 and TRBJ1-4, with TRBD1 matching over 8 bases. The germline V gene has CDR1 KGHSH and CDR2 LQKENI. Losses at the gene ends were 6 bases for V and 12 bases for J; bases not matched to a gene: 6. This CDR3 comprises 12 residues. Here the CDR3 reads CASSTDREQLFF. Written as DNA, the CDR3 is TGTGCCAGCTCGACGGACAGGGAACAACTGTTTTTT.

Here the CDR3 DNA reads TGTGCCAGCGAACAGGAGAACACCGGGGAGCTGTTTTTT. This sequence encodes CASEQENTGELFF. The chain employs TRBV2 and TRBJ2-2; D perhaps matches TRBD1 (5 bases). The CDR3 runs 13 residues. Germline CDR1 is SNHLY and CDR2 is FYNNEI. Trimming pared 8 bases from V and 1 base from J, leaving 8 bases between.

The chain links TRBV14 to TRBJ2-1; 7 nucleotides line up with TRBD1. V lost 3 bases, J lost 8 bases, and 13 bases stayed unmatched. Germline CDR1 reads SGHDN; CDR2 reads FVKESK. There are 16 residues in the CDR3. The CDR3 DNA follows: TGTGCCAGCAGCCAGATGGGACAGCGGTATTTCGATGAGCAGTTCTTC. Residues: CASSQMGQRYFDEQFF.

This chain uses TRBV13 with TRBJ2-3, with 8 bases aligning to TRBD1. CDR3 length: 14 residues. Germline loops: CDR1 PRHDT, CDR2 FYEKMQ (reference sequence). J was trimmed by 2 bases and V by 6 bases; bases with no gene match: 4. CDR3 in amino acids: CASSTGGNTDTQYF. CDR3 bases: TGTGCCAGCAGTACAGGGGGTAACACAGATACGCAGTATTTT.

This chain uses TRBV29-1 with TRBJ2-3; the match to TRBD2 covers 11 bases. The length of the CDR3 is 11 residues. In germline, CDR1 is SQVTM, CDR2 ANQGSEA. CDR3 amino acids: CSGTSGDTQYF. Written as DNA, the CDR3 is TGCAGTGGGACTAGCGGAGATACGCAGTATTTT.

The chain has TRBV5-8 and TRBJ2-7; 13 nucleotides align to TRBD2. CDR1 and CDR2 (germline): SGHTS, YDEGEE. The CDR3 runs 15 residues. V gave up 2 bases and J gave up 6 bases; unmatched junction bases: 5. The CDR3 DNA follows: TGTGCCAGCAGCTTAGGAGGACTAGCGGGGGCCGAGCAGTACTTC. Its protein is CASSLGGLAGAEQYF.

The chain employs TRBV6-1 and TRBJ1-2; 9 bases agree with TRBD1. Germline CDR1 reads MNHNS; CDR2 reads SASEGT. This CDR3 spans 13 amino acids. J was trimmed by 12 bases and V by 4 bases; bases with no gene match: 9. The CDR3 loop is CASSVRLTGGNTF. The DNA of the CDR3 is TGTGCCAGCAGTGTCCGATTGACAGGGGGAAACACCTTC.

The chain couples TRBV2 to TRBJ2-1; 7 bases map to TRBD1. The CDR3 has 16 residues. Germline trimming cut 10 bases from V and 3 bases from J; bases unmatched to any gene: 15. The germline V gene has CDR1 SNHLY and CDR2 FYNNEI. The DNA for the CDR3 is TGTGCCACTACCGACTACAGGGGTGCATTCTACAATGAGCAGTTCTTC. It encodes CATTDYRGAFYNEQFF.

CDR3 sequence: CASSTPPGGIQYF. The CDR3 nucleotides read TGTGCCAGTAGTACCCCGCCAGGAGGGATTCAGTACTTC. The rearrangement joins TRBV19 to TRBJ2-4; maybe TRBD2 (6 bases). Germline CDR1 reads LNHDA; CDR2 reads SQIVND (reference sequence). CDR3 length: 13 amino acids. V lost 4 bases and J lost 10, with 14 bases in between.

CDR3 sequence reads: CASSIVEGQGRLEQYF. CDR3 in DNA: TGTGCCAGTAGTATAGTAGAGGGACAGGGACGTCTCGAGCAGTACTTC. This chain uses TRBV19 with TRBJ2-7; 9 bases line up with TRBD1. The CDR3 extends over 16 amino acids. V shed 1 base and J 6 bases; nucleotides not matched to a gene: 10. Looked up from germline, CDR1 is LNHDA and CDR2 is SQIVND (reference sequence).

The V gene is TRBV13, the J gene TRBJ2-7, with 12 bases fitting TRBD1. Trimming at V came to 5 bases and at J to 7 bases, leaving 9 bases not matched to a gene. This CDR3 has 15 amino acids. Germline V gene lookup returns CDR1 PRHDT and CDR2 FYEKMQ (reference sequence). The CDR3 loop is CASSPPGQGAGEQYF. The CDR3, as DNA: TGTGCCAGCAGCCCCCCGGGACAGGGGGCAGGAGAGCAGTACTTC.

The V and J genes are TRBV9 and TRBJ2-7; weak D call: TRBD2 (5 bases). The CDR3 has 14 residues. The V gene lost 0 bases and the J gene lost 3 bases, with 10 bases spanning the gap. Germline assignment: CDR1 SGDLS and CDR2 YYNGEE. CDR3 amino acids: CASSVGSGYYEQYF. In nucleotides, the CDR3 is TGTGCCAGCAGCGTAGGCAGCGGCTACTACGAGCAGTACTTC.

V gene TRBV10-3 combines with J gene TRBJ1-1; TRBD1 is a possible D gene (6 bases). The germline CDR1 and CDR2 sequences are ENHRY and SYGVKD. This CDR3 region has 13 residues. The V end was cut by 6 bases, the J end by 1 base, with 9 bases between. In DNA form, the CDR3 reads TGTGCCATCAGGGGGACACAGAACACTGAAGCTTTCTTT. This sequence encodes CAIRGTQNTEAFF.

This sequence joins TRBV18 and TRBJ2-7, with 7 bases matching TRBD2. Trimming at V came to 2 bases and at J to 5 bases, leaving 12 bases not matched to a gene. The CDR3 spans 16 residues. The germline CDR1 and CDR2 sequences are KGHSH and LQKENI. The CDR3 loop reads CASSPRSGILRHEQYF. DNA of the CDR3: TGTGCCAGCTCACCAAGGAGCGGGATCCTAAGGCACGAGCAGTACTTC. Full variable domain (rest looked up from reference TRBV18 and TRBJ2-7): NAGVMQNPRHLVRRRGQEARLRCSPMKGHSHVYWYRQLPEEGLKFMVYLQKENIIDESGMPKERFSAEFPKEGPSILRIQQVVRGDSAAYFCASSPRSGILRHEQYFGPGTRLTVT.

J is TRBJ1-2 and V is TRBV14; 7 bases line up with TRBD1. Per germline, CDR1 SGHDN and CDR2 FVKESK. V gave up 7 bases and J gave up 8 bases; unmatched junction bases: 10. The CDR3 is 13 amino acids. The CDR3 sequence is CASTPGGLRGYTF. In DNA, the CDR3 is TGTGCCAGCACCCCAGGGGGATTGCGCGGCTACACCTTC.

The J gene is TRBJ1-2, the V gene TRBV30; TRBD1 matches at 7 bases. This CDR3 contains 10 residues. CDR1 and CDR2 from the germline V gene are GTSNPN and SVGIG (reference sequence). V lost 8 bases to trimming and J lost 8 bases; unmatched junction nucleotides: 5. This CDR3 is CAADRAGYTF. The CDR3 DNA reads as TGTGCCGCCGACAGGGCCGGCTACACCTTC.